This TCR beta chain was identified during a study of Ad26.COV2.S vaccination and SARS-CoV-2 variants. Study context: Donor was one of the participants in the Ad26.COV2.S arm of the COV1001 trial.

Produced via immunoSEQ multiplex PCR; TCRdb's table is partial and in-frame only. The sample records 300,000 to 350,000 clones, about nine tenths being singletons. As concerns this clone: Its specificity is unknown.

The treatment here: roughly 18 received Ad26.COV2.S at low or high dose, single or two shots; about 5 received placebo; per-sample allocation not given. Sampling happened 63 days after the first vaccine or placebo injection. CDR1 SGHVS and CDR2 FNYEAQ come from the germline V gene. CDR3 length equals 14 residues. V lost 5 bases to trimming and J lost 7 bases, with 18 bases between them. General observations from the study: After vaccination, reports described spike-specific CD8+ and CD4+ T cell responses as showing substantial breadth. Analytic work on TCR breadth and depth might have understated the full extent of total T cell responses.

The V gene is TRBV7-6, the J gene TRBJ2-7, with D possibly matching TRBD2 (7 bases). The clonotype originates from a person between 18 and 65 years old who received the Ad26.COV2.S COVID-19 vaccine or a placebo. The material was peripheral blood, obtained in a trial of Ad26.COV2.S vaccine versus placebo. CDR3 DNA: TGTGCCAGCAGCGCCAGGGGCGGGGGTAGTGAGCAGTACTTC. It encodes CASSARGGGSEQYF.